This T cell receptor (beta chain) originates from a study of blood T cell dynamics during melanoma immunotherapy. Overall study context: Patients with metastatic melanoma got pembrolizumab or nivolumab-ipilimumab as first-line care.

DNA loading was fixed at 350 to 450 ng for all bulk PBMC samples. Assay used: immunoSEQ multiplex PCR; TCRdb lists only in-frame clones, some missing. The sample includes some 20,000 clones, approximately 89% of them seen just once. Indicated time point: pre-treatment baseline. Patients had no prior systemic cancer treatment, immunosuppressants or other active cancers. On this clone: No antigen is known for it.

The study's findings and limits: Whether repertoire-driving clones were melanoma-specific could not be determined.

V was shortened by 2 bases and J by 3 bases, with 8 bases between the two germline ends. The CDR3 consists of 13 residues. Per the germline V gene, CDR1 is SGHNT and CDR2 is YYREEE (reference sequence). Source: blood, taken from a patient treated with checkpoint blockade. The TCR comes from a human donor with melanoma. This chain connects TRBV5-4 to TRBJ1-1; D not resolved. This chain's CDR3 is CASSLVGDTEAFF. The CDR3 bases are TGTGCCAGCAGCTTAGTGGGAGACACTGAAGCTTTCTTT. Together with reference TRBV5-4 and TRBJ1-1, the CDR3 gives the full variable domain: ETGVTQSPTHLIKTRGQQVTLRCSSQSGHNTVSWYQQALGQGPQFIFQYYREEENGRGNFPPRFSGLQFPNYSSELNVNALELDDSALYLCASSLVGDTEAFFGQGTRLTVV.